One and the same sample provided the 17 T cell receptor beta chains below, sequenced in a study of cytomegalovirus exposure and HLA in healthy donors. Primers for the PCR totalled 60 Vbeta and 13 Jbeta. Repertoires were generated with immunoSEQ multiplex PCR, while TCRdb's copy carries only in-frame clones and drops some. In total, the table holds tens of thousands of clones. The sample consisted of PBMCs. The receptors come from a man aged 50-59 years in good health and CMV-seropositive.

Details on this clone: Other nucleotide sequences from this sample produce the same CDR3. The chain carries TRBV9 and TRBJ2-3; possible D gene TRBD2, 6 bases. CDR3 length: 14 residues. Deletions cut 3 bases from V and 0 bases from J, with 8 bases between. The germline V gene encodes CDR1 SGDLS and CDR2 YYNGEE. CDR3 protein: CASSARGSTDTQYF. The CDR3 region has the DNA TGTGCCAGCAGCGCGCGGGGTAGCACAGATACGCAGTATTTT.

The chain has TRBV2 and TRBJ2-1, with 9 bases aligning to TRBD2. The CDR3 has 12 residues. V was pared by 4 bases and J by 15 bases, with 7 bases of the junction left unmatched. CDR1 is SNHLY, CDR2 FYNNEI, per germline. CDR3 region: CASSGGSGSWFF. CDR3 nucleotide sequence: TGTGCCAGCAGTGGCGGTAGCGGGAGTTGGTTCTTC.

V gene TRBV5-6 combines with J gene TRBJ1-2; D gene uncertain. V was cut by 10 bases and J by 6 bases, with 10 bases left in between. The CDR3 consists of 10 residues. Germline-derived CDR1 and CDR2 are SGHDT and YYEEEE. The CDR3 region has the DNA TGTGCCGGCTCGTCCAATGGCTACACCTTC. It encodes CAGSSNGYTF. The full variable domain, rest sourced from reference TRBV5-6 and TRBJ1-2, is DAGVTQSPTHLIKTRGQQVTLRCSPKSGHDTVSWYQQALGQGPQFIFQYYEEEERQRGNFPDRFSGHQFPNYSSELNVNALLLGDSALYLCAGSSNGYTFGSGTRLTVV.

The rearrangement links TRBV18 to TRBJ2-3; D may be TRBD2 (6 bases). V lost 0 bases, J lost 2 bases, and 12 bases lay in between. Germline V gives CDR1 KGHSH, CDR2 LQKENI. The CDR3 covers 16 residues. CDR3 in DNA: TGTGCCAGCTCACCACCAAATAGCGGTGTCACAGATACGCAGTATTTT. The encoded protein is CASSPPNSGVTDTQYF. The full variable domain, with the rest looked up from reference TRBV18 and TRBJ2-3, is NAGVMQNPRHLVRRRGQEARLRCSPMKGHSHVYWYRQLPEEGLKFMVYLQKENIIDESGMPKERFSAEFPKEGPSILRIQQVVRGDSAAYFCASSPPNSGVTDTQYFGPGTRLTVL.

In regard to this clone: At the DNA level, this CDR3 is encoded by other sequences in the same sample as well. DNA of the CDR3: TGTGCCTGGGCCGGGGGGCAGGGCTACAATGAGCAGTTCTTC. Its protein product is CAWAGGQGYNEQFF. This chain joins TRBV30 and TRBJ2-1; TRBD2 might be the D (7 bases). V lost 5 bases, J lost 3 bases, and 14 bases lay in between. CDR1 GTSNPN and CDR2 SVGIG come from the germline V gene (reference sequence). The CDR3 has 14 residues.

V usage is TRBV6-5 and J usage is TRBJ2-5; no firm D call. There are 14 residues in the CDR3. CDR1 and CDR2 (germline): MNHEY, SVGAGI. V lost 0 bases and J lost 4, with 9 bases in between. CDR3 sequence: CASSYSTGRETQYF. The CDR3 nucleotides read TGTGCCAGCAGTTACTCGACTGGTCGAGAGACCCAGTACTTC.

CDR3 in DNA: TGTGCCTGGAGTTGGCAGGGGAGCAATCAGCCCCAGCATTTT. Its translation is CAWSWQGSNQPQHF. This sequence joins TRBV30 and TRBJ1-5, with D possibly TRBD1 on 6 matching bases. Trimming shortened V by 2 bases and J by 1 base, and 9 bases separated the two germline ends. This CDR3 comprises 14 residues. Looked up from germline, CDR1 is GTSNPN and CDR2 is SVGIG (reference sequence).

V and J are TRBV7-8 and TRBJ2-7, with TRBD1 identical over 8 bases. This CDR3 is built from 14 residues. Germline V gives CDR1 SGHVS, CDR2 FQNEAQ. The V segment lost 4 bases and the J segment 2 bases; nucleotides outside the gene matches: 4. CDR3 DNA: TGTGCCAGCAGCTCATGGGGACAGGCCTACGAGCAGTACGTC. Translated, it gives CASSSWGQAYEQYV.

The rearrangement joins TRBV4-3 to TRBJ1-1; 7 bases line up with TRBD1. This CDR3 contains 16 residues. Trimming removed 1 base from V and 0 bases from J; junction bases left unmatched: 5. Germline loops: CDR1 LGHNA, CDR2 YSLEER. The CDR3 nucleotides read TGCGCCAGCAGCCAAGCCGCGGGACAGTTGAACACTGAAGCTTTCTTT. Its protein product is CASSQAAGQLNTEAFF.

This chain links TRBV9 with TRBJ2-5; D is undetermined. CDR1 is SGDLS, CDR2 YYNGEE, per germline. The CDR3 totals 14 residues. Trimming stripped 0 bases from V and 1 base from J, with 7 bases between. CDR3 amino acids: CASSVVPSQETQYF. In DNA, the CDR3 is TGTGCCAGCAGCGTAGTCCCCAGCCAAGAGACCCAGTACTTC.

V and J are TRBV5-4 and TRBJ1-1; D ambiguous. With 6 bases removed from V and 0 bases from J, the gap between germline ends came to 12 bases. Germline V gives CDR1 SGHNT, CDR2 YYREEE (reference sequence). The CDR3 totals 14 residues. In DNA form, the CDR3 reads TGTGCCAGCACCCAGGACTCCATGAACACTGAAGCTTTCTTT. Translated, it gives CASTQDSMNTEAFF.

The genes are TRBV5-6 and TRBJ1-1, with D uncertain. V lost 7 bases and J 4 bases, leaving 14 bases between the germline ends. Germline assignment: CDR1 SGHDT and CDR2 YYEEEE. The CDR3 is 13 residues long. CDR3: CASSEPYGTEAFF. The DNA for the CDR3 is TGTGCCAGCTCTGAACCCTACGGCACTGAAGCTTTCTTT. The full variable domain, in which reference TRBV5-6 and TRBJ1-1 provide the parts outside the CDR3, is DAGVTQSPTHLIKTRGQQVTLRCSPKSGHDTVSWYQQALGQGPQFIFQYYEEEERQRGNFPDRFSGHQFPNYSSELNVNALLLGDSALYLCASSEPYGTEAFFGQGTRLTVV.

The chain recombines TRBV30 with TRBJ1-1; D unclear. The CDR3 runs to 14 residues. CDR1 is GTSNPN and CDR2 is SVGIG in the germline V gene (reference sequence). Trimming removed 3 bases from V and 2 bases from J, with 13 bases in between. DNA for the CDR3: TGTGCCTGGAGCCCCCCCCACAAAAACACTGAAGCTTTCTTT. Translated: CAWSPPHKNTEAFF. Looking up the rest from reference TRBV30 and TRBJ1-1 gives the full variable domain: SQTIHQWPATLVQPVGSPLSLECTVEGTSNPNLYWYRQAAGRGLQLLFYSVGIGQISSEVPQNLSASRPQDRQFILSSKKLLLSDSGFYLCAWSPPHKNTEAFFGQGTRLTVV.

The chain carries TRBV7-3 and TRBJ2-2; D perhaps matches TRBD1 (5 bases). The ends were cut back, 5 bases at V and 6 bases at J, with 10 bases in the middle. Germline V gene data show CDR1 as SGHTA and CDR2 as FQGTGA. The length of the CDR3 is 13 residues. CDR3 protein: CASSPGWAGELFF. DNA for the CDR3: TGTGCCAGCAGCCCAGGGTGGGCCGGGGAGCTGTTTTTT.

CDR3 in amino acids: CASSVSGRGASNYGYTF. CDR3 coding DNA: TGTGCCAGTAGTGTCTCAGGCAGGGGAGCGAGTAACTATGGCTACACCTTC. The chain couples TRBV19 to TRBJ1-2; tentatively, D is TRBD1 (6 bases). This CDR3 region has 17 residues. CDR1 is LNHDA and CDR2 is SQIVND in the germline V gene (reference sequence). Between the trimmed V and J ends, which lost 5 bases and 1 base, there was a span of 20 bases.

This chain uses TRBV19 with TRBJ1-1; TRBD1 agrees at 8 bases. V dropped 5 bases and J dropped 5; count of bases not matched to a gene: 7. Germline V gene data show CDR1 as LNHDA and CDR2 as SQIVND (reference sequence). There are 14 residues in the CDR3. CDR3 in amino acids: CASSVGQVNTEAFF. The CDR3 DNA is TGTGCCAGTAGTGTGGGACAGGTTAATACTGAAGCTTTCTTT. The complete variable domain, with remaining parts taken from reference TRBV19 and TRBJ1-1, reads DGGITQSPKYLFRKEGQNVTLSCEQNLNHDAMYWYRQDPGQGLRLIYYSQIVNDFQKGDIAEGYSVSREKKESFPLTVTSAQKNPTAFYLCASSVGQVNTEAFFGQGTRLTVV.

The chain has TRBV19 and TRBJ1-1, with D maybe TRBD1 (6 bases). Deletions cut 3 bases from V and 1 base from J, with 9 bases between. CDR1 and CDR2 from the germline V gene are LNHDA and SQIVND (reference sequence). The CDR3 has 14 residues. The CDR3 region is CASSMDSRNTEAFF. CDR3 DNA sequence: TGTGCCAGTAGTATGGACAGTCGGAACACTGAAGCTTTCTTT. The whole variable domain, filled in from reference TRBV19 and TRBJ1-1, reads DGGITQSPKYLFRKEGQNVTLSCEQNLNHDAMYWYRQDPGQGLRLIYYSQIVNDFQKGDIAEGYSVSREKKESFPLTVTSAQKNPTAFYLCASSMDSRNTEAFFGQGTRLTVV.